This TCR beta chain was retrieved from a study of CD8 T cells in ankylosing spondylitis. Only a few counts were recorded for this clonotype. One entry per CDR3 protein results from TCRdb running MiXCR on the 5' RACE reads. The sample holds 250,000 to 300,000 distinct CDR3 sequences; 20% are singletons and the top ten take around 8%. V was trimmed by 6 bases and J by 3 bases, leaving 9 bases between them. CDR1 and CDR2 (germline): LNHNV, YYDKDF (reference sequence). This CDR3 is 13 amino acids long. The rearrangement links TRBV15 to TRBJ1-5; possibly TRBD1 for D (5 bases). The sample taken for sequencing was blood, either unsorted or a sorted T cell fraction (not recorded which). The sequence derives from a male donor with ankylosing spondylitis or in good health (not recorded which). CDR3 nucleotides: TGTGCCACCAGTCCAGGGTTCAATCAGCCCCAGCATTTT. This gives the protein CATSPGFNQPQHF.